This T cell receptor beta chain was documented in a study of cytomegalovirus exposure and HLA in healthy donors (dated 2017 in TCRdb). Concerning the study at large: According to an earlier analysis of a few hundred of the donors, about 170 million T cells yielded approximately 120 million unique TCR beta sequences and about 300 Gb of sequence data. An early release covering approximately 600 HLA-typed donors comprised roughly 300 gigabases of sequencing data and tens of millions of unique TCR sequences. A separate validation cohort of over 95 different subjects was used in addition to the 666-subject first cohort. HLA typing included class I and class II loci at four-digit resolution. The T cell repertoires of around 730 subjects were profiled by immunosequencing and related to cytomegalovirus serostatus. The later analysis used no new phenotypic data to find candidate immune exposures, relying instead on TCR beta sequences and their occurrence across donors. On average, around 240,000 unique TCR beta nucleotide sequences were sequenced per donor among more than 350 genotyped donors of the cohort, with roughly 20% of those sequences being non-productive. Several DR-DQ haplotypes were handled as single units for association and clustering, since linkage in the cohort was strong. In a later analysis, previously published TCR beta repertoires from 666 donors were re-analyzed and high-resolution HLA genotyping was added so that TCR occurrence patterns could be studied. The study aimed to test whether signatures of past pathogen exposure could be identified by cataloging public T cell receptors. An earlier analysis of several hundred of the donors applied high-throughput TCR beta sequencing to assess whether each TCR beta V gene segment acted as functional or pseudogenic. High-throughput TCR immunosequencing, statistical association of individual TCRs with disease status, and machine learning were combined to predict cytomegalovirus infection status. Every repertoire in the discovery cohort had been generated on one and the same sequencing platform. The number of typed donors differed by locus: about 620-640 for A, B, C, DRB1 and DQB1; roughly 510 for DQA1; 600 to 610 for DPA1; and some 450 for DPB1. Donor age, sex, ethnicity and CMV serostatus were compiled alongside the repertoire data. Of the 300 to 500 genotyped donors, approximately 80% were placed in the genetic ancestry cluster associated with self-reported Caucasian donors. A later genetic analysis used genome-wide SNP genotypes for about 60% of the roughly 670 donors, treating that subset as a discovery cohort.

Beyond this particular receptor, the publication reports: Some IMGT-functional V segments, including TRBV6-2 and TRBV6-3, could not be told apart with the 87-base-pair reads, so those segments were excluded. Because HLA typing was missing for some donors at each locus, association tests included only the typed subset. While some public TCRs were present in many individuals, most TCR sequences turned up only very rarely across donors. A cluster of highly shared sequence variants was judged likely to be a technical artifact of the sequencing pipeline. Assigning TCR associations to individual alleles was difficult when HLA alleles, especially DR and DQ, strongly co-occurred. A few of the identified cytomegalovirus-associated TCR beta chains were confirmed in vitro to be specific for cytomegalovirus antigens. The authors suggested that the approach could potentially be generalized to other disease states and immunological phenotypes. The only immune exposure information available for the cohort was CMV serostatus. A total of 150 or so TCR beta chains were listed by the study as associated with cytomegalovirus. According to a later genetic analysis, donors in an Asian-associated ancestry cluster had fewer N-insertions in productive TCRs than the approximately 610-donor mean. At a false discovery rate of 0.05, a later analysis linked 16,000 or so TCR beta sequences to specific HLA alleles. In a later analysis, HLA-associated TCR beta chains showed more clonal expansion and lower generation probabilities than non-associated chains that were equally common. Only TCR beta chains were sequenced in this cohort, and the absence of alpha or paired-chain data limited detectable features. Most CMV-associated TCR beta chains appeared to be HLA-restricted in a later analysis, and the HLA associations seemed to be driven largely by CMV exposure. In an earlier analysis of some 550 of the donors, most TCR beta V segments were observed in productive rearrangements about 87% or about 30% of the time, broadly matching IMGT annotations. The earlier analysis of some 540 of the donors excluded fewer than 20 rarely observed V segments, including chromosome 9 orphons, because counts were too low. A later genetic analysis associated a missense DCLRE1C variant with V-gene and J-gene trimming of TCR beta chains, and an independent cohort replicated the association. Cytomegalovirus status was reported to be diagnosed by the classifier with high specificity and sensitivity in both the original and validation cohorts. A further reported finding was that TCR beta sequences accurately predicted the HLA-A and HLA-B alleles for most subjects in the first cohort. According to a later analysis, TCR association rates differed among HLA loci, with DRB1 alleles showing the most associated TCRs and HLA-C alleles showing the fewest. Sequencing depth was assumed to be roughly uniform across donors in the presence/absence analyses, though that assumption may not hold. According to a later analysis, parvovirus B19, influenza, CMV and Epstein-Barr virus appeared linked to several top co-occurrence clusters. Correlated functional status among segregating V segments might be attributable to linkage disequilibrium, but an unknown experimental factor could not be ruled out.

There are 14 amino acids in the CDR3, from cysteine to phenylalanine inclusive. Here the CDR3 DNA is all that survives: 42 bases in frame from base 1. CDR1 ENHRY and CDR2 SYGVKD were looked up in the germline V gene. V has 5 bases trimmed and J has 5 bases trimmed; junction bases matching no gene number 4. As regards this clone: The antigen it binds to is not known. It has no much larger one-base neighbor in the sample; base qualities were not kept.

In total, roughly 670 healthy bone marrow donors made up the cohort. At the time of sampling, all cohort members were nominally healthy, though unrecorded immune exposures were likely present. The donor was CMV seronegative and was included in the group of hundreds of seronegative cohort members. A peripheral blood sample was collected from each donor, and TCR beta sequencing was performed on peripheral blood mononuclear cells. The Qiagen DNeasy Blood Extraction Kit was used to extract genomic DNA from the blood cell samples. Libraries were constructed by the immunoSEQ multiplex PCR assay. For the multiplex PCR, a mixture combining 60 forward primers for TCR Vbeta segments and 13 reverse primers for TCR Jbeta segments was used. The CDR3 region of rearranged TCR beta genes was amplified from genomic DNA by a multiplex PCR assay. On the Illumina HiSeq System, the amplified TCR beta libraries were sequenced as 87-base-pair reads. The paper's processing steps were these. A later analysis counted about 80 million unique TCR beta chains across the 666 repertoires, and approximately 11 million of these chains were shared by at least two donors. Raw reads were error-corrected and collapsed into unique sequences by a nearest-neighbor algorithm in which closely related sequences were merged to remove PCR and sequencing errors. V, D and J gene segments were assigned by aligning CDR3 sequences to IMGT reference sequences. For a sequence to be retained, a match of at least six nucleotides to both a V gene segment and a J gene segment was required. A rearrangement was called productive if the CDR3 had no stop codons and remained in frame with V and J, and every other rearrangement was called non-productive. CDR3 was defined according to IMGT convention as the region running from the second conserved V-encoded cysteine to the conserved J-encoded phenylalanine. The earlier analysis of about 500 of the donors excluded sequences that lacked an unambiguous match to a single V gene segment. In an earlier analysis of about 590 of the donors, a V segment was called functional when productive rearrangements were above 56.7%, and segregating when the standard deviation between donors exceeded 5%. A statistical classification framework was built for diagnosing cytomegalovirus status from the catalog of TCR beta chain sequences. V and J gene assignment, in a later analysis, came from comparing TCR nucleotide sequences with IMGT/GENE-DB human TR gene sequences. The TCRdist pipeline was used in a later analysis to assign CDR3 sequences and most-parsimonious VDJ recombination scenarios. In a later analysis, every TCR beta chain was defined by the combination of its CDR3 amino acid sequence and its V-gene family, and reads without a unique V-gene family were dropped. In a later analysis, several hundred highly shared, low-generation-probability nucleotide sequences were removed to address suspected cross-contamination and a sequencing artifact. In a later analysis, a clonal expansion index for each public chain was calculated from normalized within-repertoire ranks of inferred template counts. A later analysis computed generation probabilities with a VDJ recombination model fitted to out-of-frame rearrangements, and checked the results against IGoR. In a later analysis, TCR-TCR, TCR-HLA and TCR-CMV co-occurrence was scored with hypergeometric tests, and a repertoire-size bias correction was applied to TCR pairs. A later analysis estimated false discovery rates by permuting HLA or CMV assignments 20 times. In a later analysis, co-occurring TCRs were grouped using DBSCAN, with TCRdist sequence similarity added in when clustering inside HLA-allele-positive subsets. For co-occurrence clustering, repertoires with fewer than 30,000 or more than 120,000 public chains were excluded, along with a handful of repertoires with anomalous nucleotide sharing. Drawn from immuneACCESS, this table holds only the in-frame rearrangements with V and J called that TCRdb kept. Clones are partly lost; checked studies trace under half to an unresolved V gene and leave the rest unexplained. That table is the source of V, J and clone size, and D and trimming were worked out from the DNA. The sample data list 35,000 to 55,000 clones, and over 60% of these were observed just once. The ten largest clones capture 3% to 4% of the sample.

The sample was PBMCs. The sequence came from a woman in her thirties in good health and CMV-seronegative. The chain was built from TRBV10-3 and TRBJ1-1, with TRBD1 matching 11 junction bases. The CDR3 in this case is CAISSGQGATEAFF. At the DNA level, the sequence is TGTGCCATCAGTTCCGGACAGGGGGCTACTGAAGCTTTCTTT.